Each of the 22 T cell receptor beta chains below was sequenced from the same sample in a study of blood T cell repertoires in COVID-19. Sequenced by immunoSEQ multiplex PCR; TCRdb stores in-frame clones only, minus some. The table has about 140,000 clones, roughly 80% seen once; the top ten hold approximately 9.4%. Sequenced: peripheral blood. These receptors came from a woman aged 45-65 years with active or convalescent COVID-19.

V is TRBV5-6 and J is TRBJ2-1, with D perhaps TRBD2 (7 bases). V lost 6 bases, J lost 8 bases, and 18 bases lay in between. The CDR3 totals 14 residues. Germline CDR1 reads SGHDT; CDR2 reads YYEEEE. The CDR3 protein is CASTIPGGRHEQFF. The CDR3 nucleotides read TGTGCCAGCACCATCCCGGGGGGCCGCCATGAGCAGTTCTTC.

This CDR3 reads CASSTTSGETQYF. The CDR3, as DNA: TGTGCCAGCAGCACGACTAGCGGGGAGACCCAGTACTTC. The chain joins TRBV7-9 to TRBJ2-5, with 10 bases identical to TRBD2. CDR3 size: 13 residues. Germline V CDR1 and CDR2: SEHNR, FQNEAQ (reference sequence). V lost 5 bases, J lost 5 bases, and 2 bases stayed unmatched.

The chain joins TRBV6-5 to TRBJ2-5, with D tentatively TRBD1 (5 bases). Germline V gene data show CDR1 as MNHEY and CDR2 as SVGAGI. Trimming cost V 7 bases and J 0 bases, with 9 bases left between them. The CDR3 runs to 13 residues. CDR3 loop: CASNRQYQETQYF. DNA of the CDR3: TGTGCCAGCAACCGACAGTACCAAGAGACCCAGTACTTC.

J is TRBJ1-5 and V is TRBV19; weak D call: TRBD1 (5 bases). Trimming removed 5 bases from V and 6 bases from J, with 14 bases in between. CDR1 and CDR2 from the germline V gene are LNHDA and SQIVND (reference sequence). The CDR3 sequence is 14 residues long. The CDR3, as DNA: TGTGCCAGTAGTCGTGGAGGGGTAACTCAGCCCCAGCATTTT. It yields the protein CASSRGGVTQPQHF.

The V call is TRBV18, the J call TRBJ2-1; TRBD2 matches at 13 bases. V lost 1 base, J lost 0 bases, and 9 bases stayed unmatched. The V gene's germline CDR1 is KGHSH and CDR2 LQKENI. This CDR3 spans 20 amino acids. DNA of the CDR3: TGTGCCAGCTCACCACGGACTAGCGGGAGTATTGCCAGCTCCTACAATGAGCAGTTCTTC. Translation: CASSPRTSGSIASSYNEQFF. The full variable domain, completed using reference TRBV18 and TRBJ2-1, is NAGVMQNPRHLVRRRGQEARLRCSPMKGHSHVYWYRQLPEEGLKFMVYLQKENIIDESGMPKERFSAEFPKEGPSILRIQQVVRGDSAAYFCASSPRTSGSIASSYNEQFFGPGTRLTVL.

This clone has only a few counts. The chain employs TRBV6-5 and TRBJ2-2; TRBD1 matches 11 bases. With 8 bases clipped from V and 2 bases from J, the junction kept 4 bases outside the gene matches. The CDR3 consists of 15 residues. Per the germline V gene, CDR1 is MNHEY and CDR2 is SVGAGI. The CDR3 loop reads CASGDRGANTGELFF. The CDR3 bases are TGTGCCAGCGGGGACAGGGGGGCCAACACCGGGGAGCTGTTTTTT.

The rearrangement links TRBV15 to TRBJ1-6; D unclear. Trimming cost V 0 bases and J 7 bases, with 13 bases left between them. The CDR3 loop spans 16 amino acids. Germline V CDR1 and CDR2: LNHNV, YYDKDF (reference sequence). The CDR3 reads CATSRERPSSNSPLHF. The CDR3 DNA reads as TGTGCCACCAGCAGAGAACGCCCGAGTTCCAATTCACCCCTCCACTTT.

The DNA of the CDR3 is TGCAGCGGAAGACAGCCGAACACTGAAGCTTTCTTT. Encoded protein: CSGRQPNTEAFF. The chain links TRBV29-1 to TRBJ1-1; TRBD1 might be the D (5 bases). From germline, CDR1 is SQVTM and CDR2 ANQGSEA. V was cut by 7 bases and J by 1 base, with 10 bases left in between. The CDR3 loop spans 12 amino acids.

The V gene is TRBV5-1, the J gene TRBJ2-7; 8 bases are a match to TRBD2. CDR1 and CDR2 from the germline V gene are SGHRS and YFSETQ. This CDR3 spans 16 amino acids. J was trimmed by 2 bases and V by 0 bases; bases with no gene match: 7. CDR3 amino acids: CASSLGGLAGTYEQYF. The CDR3 DNA is TGCGCCAGCAGCTTGGGCGGCCTAGCGGGCACCTACGAGCAGTACTTC.

The CDR3 protein is CASSIGQGLADTQYF. As DNA, the CDR3 is TGTGCCAGTAGTATAGGTCAGGGCCTCGCAGATACGCAGTATTTT. This chain links TRBV19 with TRBJ2-3; a possible D gene is TRBD1 (5 bases). Germline loops: CDR1 LNHDA, CDR2 SQIVND (reference sequence). The CDR3 has 15 residues. V shed 1 base and J shed 4 bases, with 12 bases lying between them.

The V call is TRBV3-1 (or the pseudogene TRBV3-2), the J call TRBJ2-7, with a possible D match to TRBD2 (7 bases). V was cut by 4 bases and J by 13 bases, with 20 bases left in between. CDR1 and CDR2 (germline): LGHDT, YNNKEL (reference sequence). CDR3 length: 13 amino acids. CDR3 amino acids: CASSLPAWGGEYF. As DNA, the CDR3 is TGTGCCAGCAGCCTCCCCGCCTGGGGGGGCGAATACTTC.

J is TRBJ1-5 and V is TRBV2, with a tentative D call TRBD1 (5 bases). CDR1 SNHLY and CDR2 FYNNEI come from the germline V gene. The CDR3 loop spans 13 amino acids. V was cut by 6 bases and J by 3 bases, with 9 bases left in between. CDR3 in DNA: TGTGCCAGCAGGGCCGGACACAATCAGCCCCAGCATTTT. This gives the protein CASRAGHNQPQHF.

The J gene is TRBJ2-7, the V gene TRBV14; 8 nucleotides align to TRBD1. CDR3 size: 13 residues. Trimming took 8 bases from V and 2 from J; bases not matched to a gene: 5. Germline-derived CDR1 and CDR2 are SGHDN and FVKESK. The CDR3: CASGQGGTYEQYF. The DNA of the CDR3 is TGTGCCAGCGGACAGGGCGGGACCTACGAGCAGTACTTC.

The V gene is TRBV30, the J gene TRBJ1-3; no definite D call. CDR1 and CDR2 from the germline V gene are GTSNPN and SVGIG (reference sequence). The CDR3 sequence is 13 residues long. The V end was cut by 2 bases, the J end by 0 bases, with 5 bases between. This chain's CDR3 is CAWSPYSGNTIYF. CDR3 nucleotides: TGTGCCTGGAGTCCCTACTCTGGAAACACCATATATTTT. The full variable domain, in which reference TRBV30 and TRBJ1-3 provide the parts outside the CDR3, is SQTIHQWPATLVQPVGSPLSLECTVEGTSNPNLYWYRQAAGRGLQLLFYSVGIGQISSEVPQNLSASRPQDRQFILSSKKLLLSDSGFYLCAWSPYSGNTIYFGEGSWLTVV.

This clone counts as medium-sized. This chain uses TRBV6-5 with TRBJ2-7; TRBD2 is a possible D gene (5 bases). CDR1 and CDR2 from the germline V gene are MNHEY and SVGAGI. The CDR3 is 15 amino acids. With 0 bases removed from V and 5 bases from J, the gap between germline ends came to 14 bases. The CDR3 coding sequence is TGTGCCAGCAGTTACTCATCGGGGAATATCAACGAGCAGTACTTC. The encoded protein is CASSYSSGNINEQYF.

CDR3 loop: CASSLVDSGGEQYF. CDR3 nucleotides: TGTGCCAGCAGCTTAGTGGACTCCGGTGGGGAGCAGTACTTC. This chain uses TRBV7-2 with TRBJ2-7; weak D call: TRBD2 (5 bases). The V end was cut by 1 base, the J end by 7 bases, with 14 bases between. The CDR3 is 14 amino acids. Germline-derived CDR1 and CDR2 are SGHTA and FQGNSA.

J is TRBJ2-5 and V is TRBV18; no firm D call. The CDR3 is made up of 14 amino acids. CDR1 KGHSH and CDR2 LQKENI come from the germline V gene. V lost 3 bases to trimming and J lost 2 bases, with 10 bases between them. The CDR3 sequence is CASSPQHGQETQYF. The CDR3 nucleotides read TGTGCCAGCTCACCCCAACACGGGCAAGAGACCCAGTACTTC.

This sequence joins TRBV27 and TRBJ2-7; tentatively, D is TRBD1 (5 bases). Germline CDR1 reads MNHEY; CDR2 reads SMNVEV (reference sequence). This CDR3 comprises 16 residues. Trimming cost V 2 bases and J 0 bases, with 14 bases left between them. CDR3 in amino acids: CASSLKGQWSSYEQYF. The CDR3 nucleotides are TGTGCCAGCAGTTTAAAGGGGCAGTGGAGCTCCTACGAGCAGTACTTC.

The V and J genes are TRBV6-2 or TRBV6-3 and TRBJ2-7, with D possibly matching TRBD2 (6 bases). This CDR3 contains 16 residues. Germline CDR1 and CDR2: MNHEY and SVGEGT. V was shortened by 2 bases and J by 2 bases, with 16 bases between the two germline ends. The CDR3 sequence: CASSYPGRGYTYEQYF. The CDR3 nucleotides are TGTGCCAGCAGTTACCCGGGACGGGGGTATACCTACGAGCAGTACTTC.

The chain uses TRBV28 and TRBJ2-7, with 11 bases matching TRBD2. With V trimmed by 5 bases and J by 6 bases, 15 bases remained unmatched. This CDR3 has 17 amino acids. Germline V gene data show CDR1 as MDHEN and CDR2 as SYDVKM. The CDR3: CASSPAGTSGRYSEQYF. Written as DNA, the CDR3 is TGTGCCAGCAGTCCTGCCGGGACTAGCGGAAGATACAGCGAGCAGTACTTC.

The chain couples TRBV6-5 to TRBJ1-2, with 7 bases that match TRBD1. Trimming took 8 bases from V and 7 from J; bases not matched to a gene: 10. Looked up from germline, CDR1 is MNHEY and CDR2 is SVGAGI. The CDR3 totals 13 residues. The chain's CDR3 is CASGGRQGSGYTF. As DNA, the CDR3 is TGTGCCAGCGGGGGGCGACAGGGTAGTGGCTACACCTTC.

This chain connects TRBV14 to TRBJ2-3; D gene uncertain. The CDR3 spans 15 residues. Germline values: CDR1 SGHDN, CDR2 FVKESK. Trimming took 0 bases from V and 4 from J, leaving 11 bases between them. CDR3 sequence: CASSQDLTRPDTQYF. The CDR3, as DNA: TGTGCCAGCAGCCAAGATCTGACGAGGCCAGATACGCAGTATTTT.